This is a list of T cell receptor beta chains from one sample in a study of T cells after yellow fever vaccination. TCRdb reanalysed the 5' RACE reads using MiXCR and keeps one entry per CDR3 protein. The table has approximately 600,000 distinct CDR3 sequences, around 12% seen once. The specimen comprised PBMCs, sampled on the day of the yellow fever booster vaccination. Every receptor here comes from a young man who received the YFV17D yellow fever vaccine. Each CDR3 is given with its conserved first and last residue. A D gene is named only where the DNA matches it firmly. A row's size may be missing; if present it is once, few, many or a size class.

size | J | D | V | CDR3 | DNA
many | TRBJ2-3 | TRBD2 | TRBV29-1 | CSTLPSGHTDTQYF | TGCAGCACCCTTCCTAGCGGGCACACAGATACGCAGTATTTT
. | TRBJ2-7 | . | TRBV20-1 | CSARGQVSYEQYF | TGCAGTGCTAGAGGGCAGGTCTCCTACGAGCAGTACTTC
. | TRBJ2-7 | . | TRBV3-1 | CASSQSYYEQYF | TGTGCCAGCAGCCAAAGTTATTACGAGCAGTACTTC
few | TRBJ2-7 | . | TRBV6-1 | CASSEGGLGSYEQYF | TGTGCCAGCAGTGAAGGGGGCCTCGGGTCCTACGAGCAGTACTTC
few | TRBJ2-5 | . | TRBV24-1 | CATSDPGGGWETQYF | TGTGCCACCAGTGACCCAGGGGGAGGATGGGAGACCCAGTACTTC
. | TRBJ2-7 | . | TRBV6-2/TRBV6-3 | CASSPVQVFSEQYF | TGTGCCAGCAGCCCCGTACAGGTTTTCTCCGAGCAGTACTTC
. | TRBJ2-7 | . | TRBV20-1 | CSANREYDEQYF | TGCAGTGCTAACCGGGAGTACGACGAGCAGTACTTC
many | TRBJ1-1 | . | TRBV27 | CASSLNGGGGTEAFF | TGTGCCAGCAGCCTTAATGGAGGGGGAGGCACTGAAGCTTTCTTT
. | TRBJ1-2 | . | TRBV5-1 | CASSLGLYYGYTF | TGCGCCAGCAGCTTAGGACTATACTATGGCTACACCTTC
many | TRBJ1-1 | . | TRBV9 | CASSVGGMGTEAFF | TGTGCCAGCAGCGTAGGGGGGATGGGGACTGAAGCTTTCTTT
. | TRBJ1-1 | . | TRBV6-1 | CASGAGVVTEAFF | TGTGCCAGCGGGGCGGGGGTTGTCACTGAAGCTTTCTTT
. | TRBJ1-2 | . | TRBV29-1 | CSVARAVEGYTF | TGCAGCGTTGCTCGGGCGGTCGAGGGCTACACCTTC
few | TRBJ2-2 | . | TRBV4-3 | CASSQPGGGSETGELFF | TGCGCCAGCAGCCAACCAGGGGGAGGGTCGGAGACCGGGGAGCTGTTTTTT
few | TRBJ2-1 | . | TRBV7-2 | CASSPRGRASYSEQFF | TGTGCCAGCAGCCCCCGAGGGAGAGCTAGCTACAGTGAGCAGTTCTTC
few | TRBJ2-2 | TRBD2 | TRBV10-3 | CAISESRRFSGSRNTGELFF | TGTGCCATCAGTGAGTCGCGCCGGTTTAGCGGGAGCCGGAACACCGGGGAGCTGTTTTTT